The source of this TCR beta chain is a study of T cells after yellow fever vaccination. Findings and limits, study-wide: Post-booster reappearance was seen for most primary-vaccination clones (roughly 96% CD4, about 90% CD8). Contamination of FACS-sorted repertoires by abundant clonotypes from the bulk population could occur.

A universal primer site and UMIs were added as TCR cDNA was made by 5'RACE template switching. MiXCR, run by TCRdb on the 5' RACE reads, gives a single entry per CDR3 protein. The data contain 170,000 or so distinct CDR3 sequences, about 6.2% of them singletons. The CDR3 runs 15 residues. Germline CDR1 and CDR2: SGHTA and FQGNSA. The V end was cut by 6 bases, the J end by 1 base, with 12 bases between. The sample holds many counts of this clonotype. No antigen is known for it. The material was CD4+ T cells sorted from PBMCs, obtained on the day of the first yellow fever vaccination. The receptor was derived from a man aged 18 to 35 who received the YFV17D yellow fever vaccine. This sequence joins TRBV7-2 and TRBJ2-2; weak D call: TRBD1 (6 bases). The CDR3 DNA reads TGTGCCAGCAGTCAAACAGGGCTGAACACCGGGGAGCTGTTTTTT. Residues: CASSQTGLNTGELFF. Full variable domain (missing parts from reference TRBV7-2 and TRBJ2-2): GAGVSQSPSNKVTEKGKDVELRCDPISGHTALYWYRQSLGQGLEFLIYFQGNSAPDKSGLPSDRFSAERTGGSVSTLTIQRTQQEDSAVYLCASSQTGLNTGELFFGEGSRLTVL.